These T cell receptor beta chains were read from a single sample in a study of OX40 agonist ivuxolimab in advanced cancers. Produced via immunoSEQ multiplex PCR; TCRdb's table is partial and in-frame only. The sample has roughly 70,000 clones, 85% to 90% seen once; the top ten hold approximately 0.68%. Sequences were derived from CD4+ or CD8+ T cells sorted from blood, sampled in a trial of the OX40 agonist ivuxolimab. These receptors all stem from an adult with an advanced solid tumor such as melanoma, head and neck, liver or kidney cancer. The CDR3 runs from the conserved cysteine through the conserved F or W. Each record gives: CDR3 protein, CDR3 DNA, J gene, clone size, V gene, D gene. The D gene is left open where the match is weak. Rows give clone size only sometimes, using once, few, many, or a class for an expanded clone.

CASRKGGGPAHTDTQYF TGTGCCAGCAGAAAAGGGGGGGGGCCAGCACACACAGATACGCAGTATTTT TRBJ2-3 few TRBV4-2 -
CASGLWSSGNTIYF TGTGCTAGTGGTCTATGGTCCTCTGGAAACACCATATATTTT TRBJ1-3 - TRBV12-5 -
CASTPTRDLHGYTF TGTGCCAGCACCCCTACCAGGGATTTGCATGGCTACACCTTC TRBJ1-2 - TRBV28 -
CASSFSQGYSYGYTF TGTGCCAGCAGCTTCTCACAGGGCTATAGCTATGGCTACACCTTC TRBJ1-2 - TRBV7-2 -
CSVEGTSKNIQYF TGCAGCGTTGAAGGGACGAGTAAAAACATTCAGTACTTC TRBJ2-4 - TRBV29-1 -
CASRRGQPGNTGELFF TGCGCCAGCAGAAGAGGACAACCAGGAAACACCGGGGAGCTGTTTTTT TRBJ2-2 - TRBV4-3 -
CASSSEANEKLFF TGTGCCAGCAGCTCGGAGGCTAATGAAAAACTGTTTTTT TRBJ1-4 - TRBV5-6 -
CASSSRGPWDTQYF TGTGCCAGCTCCTCGCGGGGGCCTTGGGATACGCAGTATTTT TRBJ2-3 - TRBV25-1 -
CASSESQGGNQPQHF TGTGCCAGCAGTGAATCACAGGGGGGCAATCAGCCCCAGCATTTT TRBJ1-5 - TRBV2 TRBD1
CASSIENTGELFF TGTGCCAGTAGTATTGAGAACACCGGGGAGCTGTTTTTT TRBJ2-2 - TRBV19 -
CASSLSEGNIQYF TGTGCCAGCAGCCTCTCGGAGGGTAACATTCAGTACTTC TRBJ2-4 once TRBV11-2 -
CASSFLGGSSYEQYF TGTGCCAGCAGCTTCCTAGGCGGAAGCTCCTACGAGCAGTACTTC TRBJ2-7 - TRBV7-2 -
CASSFLATSTDTQYF TGTGCCAGTAGTTTCCTAGCGACAAGCACAGATACGCAGTATTTT TRBJ2-3 - TRBV19 -
CASRGSYEQYF TGTGCCAGCAGGGGTTCCTACGAGCAGTACTTC TRBJ2-7 once TRBV6-1 -
CASNRGRGTMNGQLFF TGTGCCAGTAACAGAGGGAGGGGCACTATGAACGGACAACTGTTTTTT TRBJ1-4 - TRBV19 -
CASSPYRGLDTGELFF TGTGCCAGCAGCCCTTACAGGGGATTGGACACCGGGGAGCTGTTTTTT TRBJ2-2 - TRBV14 TRBD1
CASSDSTRHGETQYF TGTGCCAGCAGCGATAGTACCCGACACGGGGAGACCCAGTACTTC TRBJ2-5 - TRBV11-2 -
CSVEQGRKAFF TGCAGCGTTGAACAGGGTCGCAAGGCTTTCTTT TRBJ1-1 few TRBV29-1 -
CAISEQGAYEAFF TGTGCCATCAGTGAGCAGGGGGCTTATGAAGCTTTCTTT TRBJ1-1 medium-sized TRBV10-3 TRBD1
CASTPTPHGANADTQYF TGTGCCAGTACTCCAACCCCCCACGGGGCCAACGCAGATACGCAGTATTTT TRBJ2-3 - TRBV19 -
CASSQDQTREKLFF TGCGCCAGCAGCCAAGATCAGACAAGGGAAAAACTGTTTTTT TRBJ1-4 - TRBV4-3 -
CATSRDANEQFF TGTGCCACCAGCAGAGATGCGAATGAGCAGTTCTTC TRBJ2-1 - TRBV15 -
CASSLGVGQITSPLHF TGCGCCAGCAGCTTGGGAGTGGGACAGATAACTTCACCCCTCCACTTT TRBJ1-6 - TRBV5-1 TRBD1
CASTGESTGYGYTF TGTGCCAGCACCGGAGAATCGACAGGCTATGGCTACACCTTC TRBJ1-2 - TRBV6-5 -
CSAVSYTEAFF TGCAGCGCTGTAAGCTACACTGAAGCTTTCTTT TRBJ1-1 - TRBV29-1 -
CASSRSGAGTDTQYF TGTGCCAGCAGCCGTAGCGGGGCTGGGACAGATACGCAGTATTTT TRBJ2-3 - TRBV6-4 TRBD2
CASGLHERQPQHF TGTGCTAGTGGTCTCCACGAACGGCAGCCCCAGCATTTT TRBJ1-5 - TRBV12-5 -
CASSLSGTGEEKLFF TGCGCCAGCAGCTTGTCCGGGACAGGGGAGGAAAAACTGTTTTTT TRBJ1-4 - TRBV5-1 TRBD1
CASSSRLPDTQYF TGTGCCAGCAGCTCCAGACTCCCAGATACGCAGTATTTT TRBJ2-3 - TRBV7-2 -
CASSLAGGRGDEQFF TGTGCCAGCAGCTTAGCGGGGGGGCGGGGCGATGAGCAGTTCTTC TRBJ2-1 - TRBV7-2 -
CASSPTGNQPQHF TGTGCCAGCTCACCAACGGGGAATCAGCCCCAGCATTTT TRBJ1-5 - TRBV18 -
CASSLRVGMNTEAFF TGTGCCAGCAGCTTGAGAGTTGGGATGAACACTGAAGCTTTCTTT TRBJ1-1 - TRBV11-2 -
CASGLIGAGSYEQYF TGTGCTAGTGGTTTGATCGGGGCCGGATCCTACGAGCAGTACTTC TRBJ2-7 - TRBV12-5 -
CASSLRHRQGAPTGELFF TGTGCCAGCAGCTTAAGACATCGACAGGGGGCCCCCACCGGGGAGCTGTTTTTT TRBJ2-2 - TRBV5-5 TRBD1
CASSINPRADTEAFF TGTGCCAGTAGTATAAACCCCAGGGCGGACACTGAAGCTTTCTTT TRBJ1-1 once TRBV19 -
CASSQEGLGSYNEQFF TGCGCCAGCAGCCAAGAAGGGTTAGGGTCCTACAATGAGCAGTTCTTC TRBJ2-1 - TRBV4-3 -
CASSLQGGGYGYTF TGTGCCAGCAGCTTACAGGGAGGAGGCTATGGCTACACCTTC TRBJ1-2 - TRBV5-4 -
CASSLSGVREAFF TGTGCCAGCAGCTTATCAGGGGTTAGGGAAGCTTTCTTT TRBJ1-1 - TRBV5-6 -
CASSLSGTGHYEQYF TGTGCCAGCAGCCTTTCCGGGACAGGGCACTACGAGCAGTACTTC TRBJ2-7 - TRBV6-5 TRBD1
CASQTGGQPQHF TGTGCCAGTCAGACGGGGGGTCAGCCCCAGCATTTT TRBJ1-5 - TRBV6-5 -
CASSFDPGTNEKLFF TGCGCCAGCAGCTTCGATCCGGGGACTAATGAAAAACTGTTTTTT TRBJ1-4 - TRBV5-1 -
CASSLSRNEKLFF TGTGCCAGCAGCTTATCGAGGAATGAAAAACTGTTTTTT TRBJ1-4 - TRBV7-3 -
CASSLVPLTDTQYF TGTGCCAGCAGCTTAGTCCCCCTCACAGATACGCAGTATTTT TRBJ2-3 - TRBV7-6 -
CASSSYRDRDFEAFF TGTGCCAGCAGCTCTTACCGGGACAGGGATTTTGAAGCTTTCTTT TRBJ1-1 - TRBV11-1 TRBD1
CSAGTGISTEAFF TGCAGCGCTGGGACAGGGATAAGCACTGAAGCTTTCTTT TRBJ1-1 few TRBV29-1 TRBD1
CASSEALGTGRPDTQYF TGTGCCAGCAGTGAAGCGCTCGGGACGGGGCGTCCAGATACGCAGTATTTT TRBJ2-3 - TRBV6-1 -
CASSLQGNTYNEQFF TGTGCCAGCAGTTTACAGGGAAACACCTACAATGAGCAGTTCTTC TRBJ2-1 - TRBV7-2 -
CASRGQGLSYEQYF TGCGCCAGCCGGGGACAGGGGCTTTCCTACGAGCAGTACTTC TRBJ2-7 once TRBV5-1 TRBD1
CASSSYGTDGDETQYF TGTGCCAGCAGCTCATACGGGACAGACGGGGATGAGACCCAGTACTTC TRBJ2-5 - TRBV7-2 TRBD1
CASSFGGGRSNEQFF TGTGCCAGCAGCTTTGGCGGGGGGCGATCCAATGAGCAGTTCTTC TRBJ2-1 once TRBV7-9 TRBD2
CAISDPEGNPYEQYF TGTGCCATCAGTGATCCAGAAGGGAACCCCTACGAGCAGTACTTC TRBJ2-7 - TRBV10-3 -
CASTPGQYNSPLHF TGTGCCAGCACACCGGGTCAATATAATTCACCCCTTCACTTT TRBJ1-6 few TRBV7-9 -
CASSLGLNTGELFF TGTGCCAGCAGCTTAGGACTTAACACCGGGGAGCTGTTTTTT TRBJ2-2 few TRBV13 -
CASSPRAGGFGTDTQYF TGTGCCAGCAGCCCCCGGGCCGGGGGCTTTGGCACAGATACGCAGTATTTT TRBJ2-3 - TRBV9 -
CASSFQSPGELFF TGTGCCAGCAGCTTTCAATCACCCGGGGAGCTGTTTTTT TRBJ2-2 - TRBV7-2 -